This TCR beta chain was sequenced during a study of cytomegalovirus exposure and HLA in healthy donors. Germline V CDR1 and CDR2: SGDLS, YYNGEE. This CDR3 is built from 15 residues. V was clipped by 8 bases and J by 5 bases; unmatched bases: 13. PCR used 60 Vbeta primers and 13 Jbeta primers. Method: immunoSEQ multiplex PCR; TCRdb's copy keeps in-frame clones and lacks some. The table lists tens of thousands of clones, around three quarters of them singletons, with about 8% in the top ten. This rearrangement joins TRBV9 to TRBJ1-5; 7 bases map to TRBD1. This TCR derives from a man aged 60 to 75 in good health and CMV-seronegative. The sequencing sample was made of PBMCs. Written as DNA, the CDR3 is TGTGCCAGATCCTTTGACCGGGACAGTTATCAGCCCCAGCATTTT. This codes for CARSFDRDSYQPQHF.